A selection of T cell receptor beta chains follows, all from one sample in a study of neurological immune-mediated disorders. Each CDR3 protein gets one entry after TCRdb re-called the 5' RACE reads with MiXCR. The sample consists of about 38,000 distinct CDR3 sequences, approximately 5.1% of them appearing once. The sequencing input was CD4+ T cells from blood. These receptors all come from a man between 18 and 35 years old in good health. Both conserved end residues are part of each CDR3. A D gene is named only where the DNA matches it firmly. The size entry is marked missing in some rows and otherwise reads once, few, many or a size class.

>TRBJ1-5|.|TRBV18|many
TGTGCCAGCTCACAGACACAAAATCAGCCCCAGCATTTT
CASSQTQNQPQHF
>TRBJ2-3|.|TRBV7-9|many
TGTGCCAGCAGCGACACAGATACGCAGTATTTT
CASSDTDTQYF
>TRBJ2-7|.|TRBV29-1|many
TGCAGCGTGGGCCGGGATCAGTACGAGCAGTACTTC
CSVGRDQYEQYF
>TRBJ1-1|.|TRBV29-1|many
TGCAGCGTTCACCAACAGGTGAACACTGAAGCTTTCTTT
CSVHQQVNTEAFF
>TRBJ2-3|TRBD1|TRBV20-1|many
TGCAGTGCTGAGAACAGGGGTGATACAGATACGCAGTATTTT
CSAENRGDTDTQYF
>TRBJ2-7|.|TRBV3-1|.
TGTGCCAGCAGCCTCAGGGAGGCCTCCTACGAGCAGTACTTC
CASSLREASYEQYF
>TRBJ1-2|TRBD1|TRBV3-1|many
TGTGCCAGCAGCCCGGGACAGGGTTATGGCTACACCTTC
CASSPGQGYGYTF
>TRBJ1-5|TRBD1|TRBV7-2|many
TGTGCCAGCAGCCGTGTTGGACAGGGTGATCAGCCCCAGCATTTT
CASSRVGQGDQPQHF
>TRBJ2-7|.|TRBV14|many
TGTGCCAGCAGCCAATGGACGGTCTCCTACGAGCAGTACTTC
CASSQWTVSYEQYF
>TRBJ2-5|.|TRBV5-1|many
TGCGCCAGCACCGCCGGATGGCCGGAGACCCAGTACTTC
CASTAGWPETQYF
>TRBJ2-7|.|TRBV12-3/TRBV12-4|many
TGTGCCAGCAGTTTTAATGGGGGACACCAGACCTACGAGCAGTACTTC
CASSFNGGHQTYEQYF
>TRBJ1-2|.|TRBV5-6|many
TGTGCCAGCAGCTTGGTGGGTGGCTACACCTTC
CASSLVGGYTF
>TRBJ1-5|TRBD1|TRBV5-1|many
TGCGCCAGCAGCTGGGACGGGACAGGTATCCAGCCCCAGCATTTT
CASSWDGTGIQPQHF
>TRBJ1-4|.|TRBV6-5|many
TGTGCCAGCAGTTATGGAGTTTTGGATGAAAAACTGTTTTTT
CASSYGVLDEKLFF
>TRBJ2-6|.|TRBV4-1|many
TGCGCCAGCAGCCCAGGGTCTGGGGCCAACGTCCTGACTTTC
CASSPGSGANVLTF
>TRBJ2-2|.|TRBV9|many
TGTGCCAGCAGCCCTATTCCCGGGACAAACACCGGGGAGCTGTTTTTT
CASSPIPGTNTGELFF